The 14 T cell receptor beta chains reported below all come from one sample, sequenced in a study of cytomegalovirus exposure and HLA in healthy donors. PCR involved 60 Vbeta and 13 Jbeta primers. Assay used: immunoSEQ multiplex PCR; TCRdb lists only in-frame clones, some missing. This sample has around 210,000 clones; roughly 80% occur once, and the top ten carry roughly 2.5%. The material sequenced was PBMCs. The receptor set was obtained from a woman between 40 and 55 years old in good health and CMV-seronegative.

The chain's CDR3 is CASSFSTGTSGSYEQYF. The CDR3 nucleotides read TGCGCCAGCAGCTTTTCGACCGGGACTAGCGGCTCCTACGAGCAGTACTTC. This chain joins TRBV5-1 and TRBJ2-7; the match to TRBD2 covers 11 bases. Germline V CDR1 and CDR2: SGHRS, YFSETQ. This CDR3 spans 17 amino acids. V lost 2 bases to trimming and J lost 0 bases; unmatched junction nucleotides: 7.

The sample holds one count of this clone. This rearrangement joins TRBV10-2 to TRBJ2-1; 7 bases line up with TRBD2. With 3 bases clipped from V and 15 bases from J, the junction kept 8 bases outside the gene matches. Germline V gene sequence: CDR1 WSHSY, CDR2 SAAADI. This CDR3 contains 12 residues. The CDR3 is CASSEIGLVSFF. The DNA of the CDR3 is TGCGCCAGCAGTGAAATTGGACTAGTATCGTTCTTC.

This clone was picked up one time. This chain uses TRBV4-2 with TRBJ1-2, with 10 bases lining up with TRBD1. CDR1 and CDR2 from the germline V gene are LGHNA and YNFKEQ. The CDR3 has 18 amino acids. Germline trimming cut 0 bases from V and 2 bases from J; bases unmatched to any gene: 9. The CDR3 DNA sequence: TGTGCCAGCAGCCAAGATTCGGGACAGGGGTTAAGGAACTATGGCTACACCTTC. Translation gives CASSQDSGQGLRNYGYTF.

The rearrangement joins TRBV29-1 to TRBJ2-3, with 12 bases identical to TRBD2. The CDR3 has 15 residues. CDR1 and CDR2 (germline): SQVTM, ANQGSEA. J lost 6 bases, V lost 6 bases, and 10 bases had no gene match. CDR3 in amino acids: CSVAPRTSGKDTQYF. The CDR3 DNA reads TGCAGCGTGGCCCCTCGGACTAGCGGGAAGGATACGCAGTATTTT.

The genes are TRBV6-6 and TRBJ2-5; 9 positions agree with TRBD2. Trimming cost V 4 bases and J 2 bases; bases outside gene matches: 5. The CDR3 spans 15 residues. Per the germline V gene, CDR1 is MNHNY and CDR2 is SVGAGI (reference sequence). In nucleotides, the CDR3 is TGTGCCAGCAGTTCCGGGACTAGCTATCAAGAGACCCAGTACTTC. Translated: CASSSGTSYQETQYF.

This clone occurred a few times. The chain joins TRBV19 to TRBJ2-7; 9 bases agree with TRBD1. This CDR3 has 15 residues. The V gene end was trimmed by 1 base and the J gene end by 5 bases; junction bases not matched to a gene: 6. The germline gives CDR1 LNHDA, CDR2 SQIVND (reference sequence). CDR3 sequence reads: CASSIAQWTGDEQYF. The DNA of the CDR3 is TGTGCCAGTAGTATAGCCCAATGGACAGGGGACGAGCAGTACTTC.

The chain uses TRBV29-1 and TRBJ2-2; 7 bases are a match to TRBD2. This CDR3 contains 15 residues. V was pared by 4 bases and J by 2 bases, with 7 bases of the junction left unmatched. The germline CDR1 and CDR2 sequences are SQVTM and ANQGSEA. The CDR3 region is CSVGVAGVNTGELFF. CDR3 coding DNA: TGCAGCGTTGGGGTGGCGGGAGTTAACACCGGGGAGCTGTTTTTT.

The chain has TRBV27 and TRBJ2-4; TRBD1 matches 10 bases. The CDR3 length is 14 residues. V shed 5 bases and J 8 bases; nucleotides not matched to a gene: 6. Germline V lookup: CDR1 MNHEY, CDR2 SMNVEV (reference sequence). In DNA form, the CDR3 reads TGTGCCAGCAGTCCGACAGGGGGCAAGGACATTCAGTACTTC. As protein: CASSPTGGKDIQYF.

V is TRBV9 and J is TRBJ2-1; tentative D call: TRBD2 (5 bases). Germline V lookup: CDR1 SGDLS, CDR2 YYNGEE. The CDR3 is 16 residues long. The V gene lost 0 bases and the J gene lost 2 bases, with 12 bases spanning the gap. CDR3 sequence reads: CASSVGAGLTYNEQFF. The CDR3 coding sequence is TGTGCCAGCAGCGTAGGGGCGGGCCTCACCTACAATGAGCAGTTCTTC.

The rearrangement joins TRBV27 to TRBJ2-1; 7 bases align to TRBD1. V dropped 6 bases and J dropped 1; count of bases not matched to a gene: 9. In germline, CDR1 is MNHEY, CDR2 SMNVEV (reference sequence). CDR3 length: 16 residues. The CDR3 spells CASSHLQGKSYNEQFF. CDR3 nucleotide sequence: TGTGCCAGCAGCCATTTACAGGGGAAATCCTACAATGAGCAGTTCTTC.

The chain links TRBV7-3 to TRBJ2-2; D may be TRBD1 (6 bases). V lost 5 bases and J 4 bases, leaving 14 bases between the germline ends. Germline CDR1 reads SGHTA; CDR2 reads FQGTGA. The CDR3 runs 15 residues. DNA for the CDR3: TGTGCCAGCAGCAGAAGAGCAGGGGCCACCGGGGAGCTGTTTTTT. It translates to CASSRRAGATGELFF.

This clone was seen a few times. The CDR3 protein is CASSDRGFNEKLFF. The CDR3, as DNA: TGTGCCAGCAGTGACAGGGGGTTTAATGAAAAACTGTTTTTT. V and J are TRBV25-1 and TRBJ1-4; 7 nucleotides align to TRBD1. This CDR3 has 14 residues. V was pared by 3 bases and J by 4 bases, with 2 bases of the junction left unmatched. Germline CDR1 and CDR2: MGHDK and SYGVNS.

The chain recombines TRBV18 with TRBJ2-5, with a possible D match to TRBD1 (5 bases). Germline CDR1 is KGHSH and CDR2 is LQKENI. CDR3 size: 14 residues. V lost 3 bases and J 5 bases, leaving 13 bases between the germline ends. In DNA, the CDR3 is TGTGCCAGCTCACCGCAGGGTAGGGTGGAGACCCAGTACTTC. Its translation is CASSPQGRVETQYF.

This sequence joins TRBV5-8 and TRBJ2-7, with TRBD1 as a possible D gene (6 bases). V lost 6 bases to trimming and J lost 1 base, with 17 bases between them. CDR3 length equals 15 residues. Germline V gives CDR1 SGHTS, CDR2 YDEGEE. CDR3 in amino acids: CASTSLMDSSYEQYF. The CDR3 bases are TGTGCCAGCACCAGCTTGATGGACAGTTCCTACGAGCAGTACTTC.